These 31 T cell receptor beta chains were sequenced from one sample in a study of blood T cell repertoires in COVID-19. TCRdb keeps only in-frame clones here, not all; method: immunoSEQ multiplex PCR. The sample consists of about 150,000 clones, 82% of them appearing once. The sequencing sample was made of peripheral blood. The origin of the receptors is a woman of 80 years or more with active or convalescent COVID-19.

This clone was recorded once. V and J are TRBV28 and TRBJ1-5; 7 nucleotides line up with TRBD1. The ends lost 2 bases at V and 5 bases at J; junction bases unmatched: 9. The CDR3 is 16 residues long. Germline V gene data show CDR1 as MDHEN and CDR2 as SYDVKM. The CDR3 DNA reads TGTGCCAGCAGTTTAACCCCGACAGGGATGGATCAGCCCCAGCATTTT. Protein sequence: CASSLTPTGMDQPQHF.

The V gene is TRBV9, the J gene TRBJ1-2; a weak D match, TRBD1 (5 bases). Germline lookup yields CDR1 SGDLS and CDR2 YYNGEE. CDR3 length: 14 residues. Trimming shortened V by 0 bases and J by 6 bases, and 12 bases separated the two germline ends. The CDR3 reads CASSVAPGRHGYTF. CDR3 sequence (DNA): TGTGCCAGCAGCGTAGCTCCAGGGAGGCATGGCTACACCTTC.

The gene calls are TRBV27 and TRBJ2-3; TRBD2 matches 9 bases. The CDR3 has 16 amino acids. Losses at the gene ends were 9 bases for V and 0 bases for J; bases not matched to a gene: 10. CDR1 MNHEY and CDR2 SMNVEV come from the germline V gene (reference sequence). CDR3 loop: CASWLAGLASTDTQYF. The DNA of the CDR3 is TGTGCCAGTTGGCTAGCGGGGTTAGCTAGCACAGATACGCAGTATTTT.

CDR3 in amino acids: CASSPRGGRYGYTF. CDR3 nucleotide sequence: TGTGCCAGCAGCCCGAGGGGGGGGCGCTATGGCTACACCTTC. The rearrangement joins TRBV7-9 to TRBJ1-2; TRBD1 might be the D (6 bases). Germline CDR1 reads SEHNR; CDR2 reads FQNEAQ (reference sequence). The CDR3 spans 14 residues. Between the trimmed V and J ends, which lost 5 bases and 4 bases, there was a span of 14 bases.

The rearrangement joins TRBV2 to TRBJ2-7, with D perhaps matching TRBD1 (7 bases). Trimming shortened V by 7 bases and J by 4 bases, and 17 bases separated the two germline ends. The CDR3 has 14 residues. Germline V gives CDR1 SNHLY, CDR2 FYNNEI. CDR3 protein: CASKSQGGSYEQYF. In nucleotides, the CDR3 is TGTGCCAGCAAATCCCAGGGGGGCTCTTACGAGCAGTACTTC. Full variable domain (outside the CDR3, taken from reference TRBV2 and TRBJ2-7): EPEVTQTPSHQVTQMGQEVILRCVPISNHLYFYWYRQILGQKVEFLVSFYNNEISEKSEIFDDQFSVERPDGSNFTLKIRSTKLEDSAMYFCASKSQGGSYEQYFGPGTRLTVT.

V is TRBV11-2 and J is TRBJ1-2, with 7 bases lining up with TRBD1. The CDR3 has 13 amino acids. Trimming at V came to 8 bases and at J to 2 bases, leaving 5 bases not matched to a gene. Germline-derived CDR1 and CDR2 are SGHAT and FQNNGV. This CDR3 reads CASSQGRNYGYTF. The CDR3 coding sequence is TGTGCCAGCTCACAGGGGCGGAACTATGGCTACACCTTC.

This clone was seen more than once but under ten times. The chain has TRBV6-6 and TRBJ1-6; 8 bases are a match to TRBD1. Germline V gene sequence: CDR1 MNHNY, CDR2 SVGAGI (reference sequence). The J segment lost 6 bases and the V segment lost 2 bases, leaving 3 bases of the junction unmatched. The CDR3 is made up of 15 amino acids. CDR3 protein: CASSYRTGSNSPLHF. The CDR3 nucleotides read TGTGCCAGCAGTTACCGGACAGGGAGTAATTCACCCCTCCACTTT.

This clone was detected a few times. V and J are TRBV7-2 and TRBJ1-2, with TRBD1 matching 7 bases. The germline V gene has CDR1 SGHTA and CDR2 FQGNSA. This CDR3 contains 16 residues. The junction had 6 bases not matched to a gene; V was cut back by 1 base and J by 1 base. CDR3 coding DNA: TGTGCCAGCAGCTTAGACTCAGGGGGGCTTAACTATGGCTACACCTTC. The encoded protein is CASSLDSGGLNYGYTF.

V and J are TRBV28 and TRBJ2-7, with TRBD2 matching over 11 bases. The junction had 10 bases not matched to a gene; V was cut back by 5 bases and J by 1 base. The germline V gene encodes CDR1 MDHEN and CDR2 SYDVKM. The length of the CDR3 is 17 residues. The CDR3 loop reads CASSLLAGGPWSYEQYF. In DNA, the CDR3 is TGTGCCAGCAGTCTCTTAGCGGGAGGGCCGTGGTCCTACGAGCAGTACTTC.

This chain joins TRBV5-1 and TRBJ2-1, with 7 bases aligning to TRBD2. CDR1 and CDR2 from the germline V gene are SGHRS and YFSETQ. This CDR3 contains 17 residues. J gave up 6 bases and V 3 bases, and 15 bases lay outside the gene matches. The CDR3 here is CASSYYLQGGGTNEQFF. CDR3 sequence (DNA): TGCGCCAGCAGCTACTACTTGCAGGGCGGGGGAACCAATGAGCAGTTCTTC. Full variable domain (rest looked up from reference TRBV5-1 and TRBJ2-1): KAGVTQTPRYLIKTRGQQVTLSCSPISGHRSVSWYQQTPGQGLQFLFEYFSETQRNKGNFPGRFSGRQFSNSRSEMNVSTLELGDSALYLCASSYYLQGGGTNEQFFGPGTRLTVL.

The chain employs TRBV6-5 and TRBJ2-3; unclear D gene. V was clipped by 10 bases and J by 0 bases, with 14 bases between them. The CDR3 totals 14 residues. Germline V gene lookup returns CDR1 MNHEY and CDR2 SVGAGI. The CDR3 DNA follows: TGTGCCACCAGGCACAGTTCTAGCACAGATACGCAGTATTTT. Translation: CATRHSSSTDTQYF.

The rearrangement joins TRBV7-7 to TRBJ2-3, with TRBD2 as a possible D gene (5 bases). Germline-derived CDR1 and CDR2 are SSHAT and FNYEAQ (reference sequence). Trimming shortened V by 2 bases and J by 0 bases, and 9 bases separated the two germline ends. This CDR3 spans 15 amino acids. The DNA for the CDR3 is TGTGCCAGCAGCTTATTAGGCGGGAGCACAGATACGCAGTATTTT. The encoded protein is CASSLLGGSTDTQYF.

V usage is TRBV15 and J usage is TRBJ1-5; D call uncertain. V lost 0 bases and J 5 bases, leaving 5 bases between the germline ends. Looked up from germline, CDR1 is LNHNV and CDR2 is YYDKDF (reference sequence). There are 13 residues in the CDR3. Written as DNA, the CDR3 is TGTGCCACCAGCAGAGATCGGGATCAGCCCCAGCATTTT. It is translated as CATSRDRDQPQHF.

The chain carries TRBV18 and TRBJ1-1; 8 bases are a match to TRBD1. The CDR3 sequence is 13 residues long. J gave up 4 bases and V 5 bases, and 3 bases lay outside the gene matches. In germline, CDR1 is KGHSH, CDR2 LQKENI. The CDR3 loop is CASSGTGATEAFF. As DNA, the CDR3 is TGTGCCAGCTCAGGGACAGGTGCCACTGAAGCTTTCTTT.

This chain uses TRBV27 with TRBJ2-7, with 9 nucleotides matching TRBD2. The ends lost 5 bases at V and 7 bases at J; junction bases unmatched: 12. Germline V lookup: CDR1 MNHEY, CDR2 SMNVEV (reference sequence). This CDR3 comprises 15 residues. CDR3 in DNA: TGTGCCAGCAGTCCGGGCGGGACTAGCTGGGGTGAGCAGTACTTC. Protein sequence: CASSPGGTSWGEQYF.

The chain employs TRBV5-1 and TRBJ2-5, with a tentative D call TRBD1 (6 bases). Germline loops: CDR1 SGHRS, CDR2 YFSETQ. The CDR3 runs to 15 residues. With 0 bases removed from V and 5 bases from J, the gap between germline ends came to 14 bases. The DNA of the CDR3 is TGCGCCAGCAGCTTGGTTTCAGGGGAAGGGGAGACCCAGTACTTC. This sequence encodes CASSLVSGEGETQYF.

The rearrangement links TRBV7-3 to TRBJ2-7; TRBD1 agrees at 10 bases. This CDR3 is built from 14 residues. Losses at the gene ends were 8 bases for V and 5 bases for J; bases not matched to a gene: 9. CDR1 and CDR2 from the germline V gene are SGHTA and FQGTGA. The CDR3 DNA is TGTGCCAGCGCCCCCGGGACAGGGGTCCACGAGCAGTACTTC. Amino acid sequence: CASAPGTGVHEQYF.

Only a few counts were recorded for this clone. The chain is built from TRBV27 and TRBJ2-7; TRBD1 aligns across 8 bases. Germline lookup yields CDR1 MNHEY and CDR2 SMNVEV (reference sequence). V dropped 3 bases and J dropped 6; count of bases not matched to a gene: 7. The CDR3 has 14 residues. The CDR3 DNA reads TGTGCCAGCAGTTTCACCAGGGGGCTTAGCGAGCAGTACTTC. Its protein product is CASSFTRGLSEQYF.

The chain joins TRBV19 to TRBJ2-3, with 8 bases that match TRBD2. Germline CDR1 reads LNHDA; CDR2 reads SQIVND (reference sequence). The CDR3 spans 16 residues. V lost 3 bases, J lost 6 bases, and 11 bases stayed unmatched. Written as DNA, the CDR3 is TGTGCCAGTAGTATCGGAGGCGGGAGGCCCCCGGATACGCAGTATTTT. Translation: CASSIGGGRPPDTQYF. The full variable domain, with the rest looked up from reference TRBV19 and TRBJ2-3, is DGGITQSPKYLFRKEGQNVTLSCEQNLNHDAMYWYRQDPGQGLRLIYYSQIVNDFQKGDIAEGYSVSREKKESFPLTVTSAQKNPTAFYLCASSIGGGRPPDTQYFGPGTRLTVL.

The chain is built from TRBV7-3 and TRBJ2-1; maybe TRBD1 (6 bases). This CDR3 contains 13 residues. The V end was cut by 3 bases, the J end by 9 bases, with 12 bases between. CDR1 is SGHTA, CDR2 FQGTGA, per germline. The CDR3 spells CASSFELQGEQFF. The CDR3 DNA sequence: TGTGCCAGCAGCTTCGAGCTACAGGGTGAGCAGTTCTTC.

This clone was seen only a few times. The chain combines TRBV28 with TRBJ1-2; D remains unclear. V gave up 3 bases and J gave up 8 bases, with 10 bases separating them. The CDR3 consists of 12 residues. Germline V gene data show CDR1 as MDHEN and CDR2 as SYDVKM. CDR3 loop: CASSFGVDGYTF. CDR3 DNA sequence: TGTGCCAGCAGTTTCGGGGTAGACGGCTACACCTTC.

The chain joins TRBV23-1 to TRBJ1-6; no reliable D call. TRBV23-1 is labeled an ORF, and its function is uncertain. The CDR3 sequence is 16 residues long. Trimming took 4 bases from V and 0 from J, leaving 10 bases between them. This CDR3 is CASSPRGVSYNSPLHF. The CDR3 DNA sequence: TGCGCCAGCAGTCCCCGCGGAGTCTCCTATAATTCACCCCTCCACTTT.

This chain links TRBV6-5 with TRBJ2-7; weak D call: TRBD2 (6 bases). Per germline, CDR1 MNHEY and CDR2 SVGAGI. This CDR3 has 15 amino acids. The V gene lost 2 bases and the J gene lost 6 bases, with 17 bases spanning the gap. The CDR3 region is CASSYTGLPLLEQYF. The CDR3 DNA is TGTGCCAGCAGTTACACGGGACTTCCCCTTCTCGAGCAGTACTTC.

The chain couples TRBV10-1 to TRBJ2-2, with 8 bases matching TRBD2. V shed 3 bases, J shed 7 bases, and the junction held 10 bases outside the gene matches. The CDR3 consists of 16 residues. Germline V CDR1 and CDR2: WNHNN, SYGVQD (reference sequence). CDR3 coding DNA: TGCGCCAGCAGTGAAGGCTCGGCGGGAGGAGGCGGGGAGCTGTTTTTT. Protein sequence: CASSEGSAGGGGELFF.

This clone was counted a few times. The rearrangement joins TRBV5-1 to TRBJ1-1; 7 bases fit TRBD1. Germline CDR1 SGHRS, CDR2 YFSETQ. J gave up 6 bases and V 4 bases, and 15 bases lay outside the gene matches. CDR3 length equals 16 residues. CDR3 DNA sequence: TGCGCCAGCAGCCGCATACAACAGGGGTGGGGAGCTGAAGCTTTCTTT. It is translated as CASSRIQQGWGAEAFF.

The chain is built from TRBV5-1 and TRBJ2-7; 13 nucleotides line up with TRBD2. CDR3 length equals 14 residues. Germline CDR1 reads SGHRS; CDR2 reads YFSETQ. With 5 bases clipped from V and 3 bases from J, the junction kept 2 bases outside the gene matches. CDR3 nucleotide sequence: TGCGCCAGCAGGGGGACTAGCGGGATCTACGAGCAGTACTTC. Protein product: CASRGTSGIYEQYF.

The rearrangement joins TRBV24-1 to TRBJ2-2, with D perhaps matching TRBD2 (6 bases). The CDR3 sequence is 12 residues long. Per germline, CDR1 KGHDR and CDR2 SFDVKD. The germline V and J ends were trimmed by 9 bases and 5 bases, with 9 bases remaining between them. CDR3 region: CATLAETGELFF. The CDR3 region has the DNA TGTGCCACCTTAGCGGAAACCGGGGAGCTGTTTTTT.

This rearrangement joins TRBV24-1 to TRBJ2-2; tentatively, D is TRBD1 (5 bases). CDR1 and CDR2 (germline): KGHDR, SFDVKD. V shed 1 base and J shed 5 bases, with 13 bases lying between them. This CDR3 contains 16 residues. The CDR3, as DNA: TGTGCCACCAGTGATTTAGGGCAGGGTGATACCGGGGAGCTGTTTTTT. It is translated as CATSDLGQGDTGELFF.

The chain is built from TRBV5-1 and TRBJ1-3; D gene ambiguous. The CDR3 runs 18 residues. V gave up 4 bases and J gave up 2 bases, with 22 bases separating them. Germline assignment: CDR1 SGHRS and CDR2 YFSETQ. CDR3 loop: CASSPTGSGTLPGNTIYF. The DNA for the CDR3 is TGCGCCAGCAGCCCCACCGGTTCTGGTACCCTACCTGGAAACACCATATATTTT.

The chain is built from TRBV28 and TRBJ1-5, with a possible D match to TRBD1 (6 bases). CDR1 MDHEN and CDR2 SYDVKM come from the germline V gene. The CDR3 has 15 residues. Between the trimmed V and J ends, which lost 6 bases and 0 bases, there was a span of 12 bases. CDR3 amino acids: CASREQGYSNQPQHF. The CDR3 region has the DNA TGTGCCAGCAGAGAACAGGGATATAGCAATCAGCCCCAGCATTTT.

The rearrangement links TRBV19 to TRBJ2-2; perhaps TRBD2 as D (6 bases). This CDR3 is 15 amino acids long. Between the trimmed V and J ends, which lost 3 bases and 2 bases, there was a span of 10 bases. Germline values: CDR1 LNHDA, CDR2 SQIVND (reference sequence). The CDR3 sequence: CASSIFGGNTGELFF. CDR3 in DNA: TGTGCCAGTAGTATTTTCGGGGGAAACACCGGGGAGCTGTTTTTT.